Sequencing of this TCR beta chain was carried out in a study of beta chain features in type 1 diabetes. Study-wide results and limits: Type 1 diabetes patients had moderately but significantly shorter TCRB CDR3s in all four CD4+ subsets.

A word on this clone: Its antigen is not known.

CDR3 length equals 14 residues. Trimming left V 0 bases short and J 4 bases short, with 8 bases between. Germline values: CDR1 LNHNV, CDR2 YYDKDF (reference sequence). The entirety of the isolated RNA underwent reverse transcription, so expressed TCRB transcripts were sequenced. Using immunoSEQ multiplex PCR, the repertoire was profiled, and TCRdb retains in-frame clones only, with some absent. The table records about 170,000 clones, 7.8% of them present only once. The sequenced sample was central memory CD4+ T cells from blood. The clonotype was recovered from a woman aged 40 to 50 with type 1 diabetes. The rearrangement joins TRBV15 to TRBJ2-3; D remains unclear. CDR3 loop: CATSRDTTADTQYF. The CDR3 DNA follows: TGTGCCACCAGCAGAGATACAACAGCAGATACGCAGTATTTT. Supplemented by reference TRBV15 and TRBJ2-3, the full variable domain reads DAMVIQNPRYQVTQFGKPVTLSCSQTLNHNVMYWYQQKSSQAPKLLFHYYDKDFNNEADTPDNFQSRRPNTSFCFLDIRSPGLGDTAMYLCATSRDTTADTQYFGPGTRLTVL.